A selection of T cell receptor beta chains follows, all from one sample in a study of Graves' ophthalmopathy and Graves' hyperthyroidism. TCRdb fed the multiplex PCR reads into MiXCR, producing one record per CDR3 protein. The top ten hold 7.1% of the sample, which has about 620,000 distinct CDR3 sequences, approximately 21% seen once. Sequencing was carried out using peripheral blood. Every receptor here comes from a woman aged 18-29 years with stable Graves' hyperthyroidism. Some clones in this sample may be carry-over from other donors' samples. CDR3s include the opening cysteine and the closing phenylalanine or tryptophan. A D gene is named only where the DNA matches it firmly. Only some rows state a clone size, as once, few, many or a class for expanded clones.

J gene,clone size,D gene,V gene,CDR3 protein,CDR3 DNA
TRBJ2-2,many,TRBD1,TRBV10-2,CASSTGFGDTGELFF,TGCGCCAGCTCGACAGGGTTTGGAGACACCGGGGAGCTGTTTTTT
TRBJ2-7,NA,NA,TRBV28,CASTPGLSVGYEQYF,TGTGCCAGCACCCCGGGACTTTCGGTGGGCTACGAGCAGTACTTC
TRBJ2-3,few,TRBD2,TRBV12-3/TRBV12-4,CASSFERGYTDTQYF,TGTGCCAGCAGTTTCGAGCGGGGGTACACAGATACGCAGTATTTT
TRBJ1-5,many,NA,TRBV19,CASSISGGRVNQPQHF,TGTGCCAGTAGTATAAGCGGGGGGCGCGTCAATCAGCCCCAGCATTTT
TRBJ1-1,many,NA,TRBV20-1,CSASPGGGNTEAFF,TGCAGTGCTAGTCCCGGTGGGGGGAACACTGAAGCTTTCTTT
TRBJ2-4,few,NA,TRBV4-1,CASSQVDIAKNIQYF,TGCGCCAGCAGCCAAGTAGATATAGCCAAAAACATTCAGTACTTC
TRBJ2-2,many,TRBD1,TRBV20-1,CSARGQGSFTGELFF,TGCAGTGCTAGAGGACAGGGTTCCTTCACCGGGGAGCTGTTTTTT
TRBJ1-1,NA,TRBD1,TRBV18,CASSPTGTGYNTEAFF,TGTGCCAGCTCACCTACCGGGACAGGCTATAACACTGAAGCTTTCTTT
TRBJ1-5,few,NA,TRBV4-1,CASSQDLAGWQPQHF,TGCGCCAGCAGCCAAGATTTGGCAGGGTGGCAGCCCCAGCATTTT
TRBJ1-5,few,NA,TRBV3-1,CASSHVTPLNQPQHF,TGTGCCAGCAGCCATGTCACACCCTTGAATCAGCCCCAGCATTTT
TRBJ1-2,NA,TRBD1,TRBV12-3/TRBV12-4,CASRRRQGLSYGYTF,TGTGCCAGCAGGCGACGACAGGGACTTTCTTATGGCTACACCTTC
TRBJ2-5,NA,NA,TRBV6-5,CASMFAPVSFQETQYF,TGTGCCAGCATGTTCGCGCCGGTGTCGTTTCAAGAGACCCAGTACTTC
TRBJ2-7,many,NA,TRBV24-1,CATRGSTGEQYF,TGTGCCACCAGAGGGTCAACGGGTGAGCAGTACTTC
TRBJ2-7,many,TRBD1,TRBV27,CASSLLARGSYEQYF,TGTGCCAGCAGTTTATTGGCCAGGGGGTCCTACGAGCAGTACTTC
TRBJ1-1,few,NA,TRBV20-1,CSRHREVREAFF,TGCAGTCGACACAGGGAGGTTAGAGAAGCTTTCTTT
TRBJ1-2,many,TRBD1,TRBV15,CATSRGATGVYGYTF,TGTGCCACCAGCAGGGGTGCGACAGGGGTCTATGGCTACACCTTC
TRBJ1-5,NA,NA,TRBV10-3,CAISESRGGGNQPQHF,TGTGCCATCAGTGAGTCGAGGGGCGGGGGCAATCAGCCCCAGCATTTT
TRBJ2-7,many,NA,TRBV7-2,CASSLANKVYEQYF,TGTGCCAGCAGCTTAGCTAATAAGGTCTACGAGCAGTACTTC
TRBJ2-7,once,TRBD2,TRBV28,CASSIAGLAGGDRYEQYF,TGTGCCAGCAGTATAGCGGGACTAGCGGGAGGGGACCGCTACGAGCAGTACTTC
TRBJ1-1,many,NA,TRBV6-4,CASRTTGLGRPEAFF,TGTGCCAGCAGAACAACAGGGCTAGGGCGACCTGAAGCTTTCTTT
TRBJ2-5,NA,NA,TRBV5-1,CASRGSAKETQYF,TGCGCCAGCAGGGGTAGCGCTAAGGAGACCCAGTACTTC
TRBJ1-2,many,NA,TRBV19,CATGVQGSYLSNYGYTF,TGTGCCACCGGCGTACAGGGATCTTACTTATCTAACTATGGCTACACCTTC
TRBJ1-5,many,NA,TRBV19,CASSMGRDQPQHF,TGTGCCAGTAGTATGGGACGGGACCAGCCCCAGCATTTT
TRBJ1-1,many,NA,TRBV7-2,CASSLSAWDTEAFF,TGTGCCAGCAGCCTGTCCGCGTGGGACACTGAAGCTTTCTTT
TRBJ1-5,few,NA,TRBV28,CASSTTAGAQPQHF,TGTGCCAGCAGCACGACCGCAGGGGCTCAGCCCCAGCATTTT
TRBJ2-7,many,TRBD1,TRBV27,CASSLQGAPYEQYF,TGTGCCAGCAGTTTACAGGGGGCCCCCTACGAGCAGTACTTC
TRBJ1-5,many,TRBD1,TRBV7-2,CASSQTGDRAQPQHF,TGTGCCAGCAGCCAGACGGGTGACAGGGCTCAGCCCCAGCATTTT
TRBJ2-2,many,TRBD2,TRBV6-1,CASSDSGKNTGELFF,TGTGCCAGCAGTGATAGCGGGAAGAACACCGGGGAGCTGTTTTTT
TRBJ2-7,many,NA,TRBV15,CATSRDPQLDSREQYF,TGTGCCACCAGCAGAGATCCCCAGCTAGATTCGAGGGAGCAGTACTTC
TRBJ2-7,few,NA,TRBV6-1,CASRPEGRPSSYEQYF,TGTGCCAGCCGCCCCGAGGGCCGCCCCAGCTCCTACGAGCAGTACTTC
TRBJ1-5,many,NA,TRBV16,CASSPDMSGQPQHF,TGTGCCAGCAGCCCAGACATGAGCGGTCAGCCCCAGCATTTT
TRBJ1-5,many,NA,TRBV19,CASSIRDGVEPQHF,TGTGCCAGTAGTATCCGGGACGGAGTAGAGCCCCAGCATTTT
TRBJ1-5,many,TRBD1,TRBV19,CASNVGRGIGNQPQHF,TGTGCCAGTAATGTAGGCAGGGGGATCGGCAATCAGCCCCAGCATTTT
TRBJ1-2,many,NA,TRBV15,CATSRDSPYGYTF,TGTGCCACCAGCAGAGATTCACCTTATGGCTACACCTTC
TRBJ1-1,NA,TRBD1,TRBV28,CASRDRVVDEAFF,TGTGCCAGCAGAGACAGGGTGGTGGATGAAGCTTTCTTT